This T cell receptor (beta chain) was retrieved from a study of Graves' ophthalmopathy and Graves' hyperthyroidism. Comments on this clonotype: This may be a read error, as it is one base from a much larger clone.

CDR3 length: 14 residues. Using RNA transcripts, the TCR beta CDR3 regions were amplified. First-round RT-PCR relied on HTBI primers, and a second-round multiplex PCR came next. One entry per CDR3 protein, called by TCRdb with MiXCR from the multiplex PCR reads. The profile covers some 750,000 distinct CDR3 sequences, with roughly two fifths appearing a single time and less than 55% taken by the ten largest. This TCR was recovered from an adult man with Graves' ophthalmopathy. The chain links TRBV12-3 or TRBV12-4 to TRBJ1-1; possibly TRBD1 for D (6 bases). Input material: peripheral blood. The CDR3 region is CASRQGNMNTEVFF. For the CDR3, the DNA is TGTGCCAGCAGACAGGGTAACATGAACACTGAAGTTTTCTTT.